The present TCR beta chain was sequenced within a study of blood T cell repertoires in COVID-19. Overall study: Some COVID-19 samples were acute and others convalescent; all came from the United States, Italy and Spain.

Cohort allocation depended upon clinical history that participants reported. Two negative PCRs, clearance, or symptom resolution characterized the recovered Cohort 3 donors. This clone was counted a single time. Under the authors' procedure: Using reference gene primer amplification, nucleated cell counts were estimated. Here immunoSEQ multiplex PCR was the method, and the copy in TCRdb shows in-frame clones only, minus some. V and J calls and clone size follow that table, whereas D and trimming were derived from the DNA. This repertoire shows about 200,000 clones, about nine tenths found once; its top ten account for about 2.2%. V was clipped by 5 bases and J by 9 bases; unmatched bases: 8. The CDR3 runs 14 residues. Germline-derived CDR1 and CDR2 are LNHDA and SQIVND (reference sequence).

This sequence originates from a woman in her 30s who had recovered from COVID-19. The specimen was PBMCs or T cells enriched from blood (not recorded which). The rearrangement joins TRBV19 to TRBJ2-1; TRBD2 matches 9 bases. The chain's CDR3 is CASSPRGRELEQFF. CDR3 sequence (DNA): TGTGCCAGTAGTCCCCGCGGGAGGGAACTTGAGCAGTTCTTC.